The 10 T cell receptor beta chains listed next were all sequenced from one sample in a study of blood T cell repertoires in COVID-19. Using immunoSEQ multiplex PCR, the repertoire was profiled, and TCRdb retains in-frame clones only, with some absent. The repertoire holds nearly 250,000 clones, with about 80% as singletons. The source material was peripheral blood. All receptors come from a woman of 80 years or more with acute or convalescent COVID-19.

V is TRBV28 and J is TRBJ2-1; 7 bases align to TRBD1. CDR3 length: 15 amino acids. The V gene end was trimmed by 10 bases and the J gene end by 5 bases; junction bases not matched to a gene: 14. Germline V gene lookup returns CDR1 MDHEN and CDR2 SYDVKM. In nucleotides, the CDR3 is TGTGCCACCAGAGGGGGCCGGAGGCTACACAATGAGCAGTTCTTC. Its protein is CATRGGRRLHNEQFF.

This clone was counted between two and nine times. CDR3 coding DNA: TGTGCCAGCAGCTCGTACAAATCCTACGAGCAGTACTTC. It specifies CASSSYKSYEQYF. The chain has TRBV7-2 and TRBJ2-7, with D unresolved. There are 13 residues in the CDR3. Trimming cost V 4 bases and J 1 base, with 8 bases left between them. The germline gives CDR1 SGHTA, CDR2 FQGNSA.

The DNA of the CDR3 is TGCGCCAGCCGCGGGCAGCCAGGCGCCGGGGAGCTGTTTTTT. Residues: CASRGQPGAGELFF. The gene calls are TRBV4-3 and TRBJ2-2; D is possibly TRBD2 (5 bases). The ends were cut back, 8 bases at V and 6 bases at J, with 16 bases in the middle. The CDR3 contains 14 residues. In germline, CDR1 is LGHNA, CDR2 YSLEER.

The chain has TRBV3-1 (or the pseudogene TRBV3-2) and TRBJ1-2; 8 nucleotides match TRBD1. The CDR3 has 15 residues. J was trimmed by 5 bases and V by 1 base; bases with no gene match: 6. CDR1 LGHDT and CDR2 YNNKEL come from the germline V gene (reference sequence). DNA for the CDR3: TGTGCCAGCAGCCAAGCTCTCGGGACAGGTTATGGCTACACCTTC. Amino acid sequence: CASSQALGTGYGYTF.

The rearrangement uses TRBV7-2 and TRBJ1-1; D is perhaps TRBD1 (6 bases). CDR1 is SGHTA and CDR2 is FQGNSA in the germline V gene. V gave up 4 bases and J gave up 2 bases, with 11 bases separating them. The CDR3 has 14 residues. CDR3 in DNA: TGTGCCAGCAGCTCACAGGGAATCAACACTGAAGCTTTCTTT. This sequence encodes CASSSQGINTEAFF.

This clone was observed a few times. This chain joins TRBV28 and TRBJ2-7, with D perhaps TRBD1 (6 bases). The length of the CDR3 is 13 residues. Trimming shortened V by 6 bases and J by 5 bases, and 14 bases separated the two germline ends. The V gene's germline CDR1 is MDHEN and CDR2 SYDVKM. CDR3 protein: CASSSHREHEQYF. The DNA of the CDR3 is TGTGCCAGCAGCTCTCACAGGGAACACGAGCAGTACTTC.

A single count supports this clone. The chain has TRBV5-1 and TRBJ2-2; a possible D gene is TRBD1 (5 bases). V dropped 0 bases and J dropped 2 bases, with 8 bases sitting between them. The CDR3 consists of 15 residues. From germline, CDR1 is SGHRS and CDR2 YFSETQ. CDR3 loop: CASSLEGPNTGELFF. Written as DNA, the CDR3 is TGCGCCAGCAGCTTGGAGGGGCCCAACACCGGGGAGCTGTTTTTT.

This rearrangement joins TRBV7-2 to TRBJ2-2; 10 bases fit TRBD2. J was trimmed by 6 bases and V by 5 bases; bases with no gene match: 6. Germline assignment: CDR1 SGHTA and CDR2 FQGNSA. This CDR3 is built from 15 residues. CDR3: CASSPTLAGAGELFF. For the CDR3, the DNA is TGTGCCAGCAGCCCAACCCTAGCGGGAGCCGGGGAGCTGTTTTTT.

This clone came up a few times. V and J are TRBV2 and TRBJ1-2, with D maybe TRBD1 (6 bases). The CDR3 has 13 residues. Germline assignment: CDR1 SNHLY and CDR2 FYNNEI. Trimming removed 7 bases from V and 2 bases from J, with 11 bases in between. The CDR3: CASTTDRNYGYTF. CDR3 DNA: TGTGCCAGCACGACAGACAGGAACTATGGCTACACCTTC.

V and J are TRBV15 and TRBJ1-1; no clear D. CDR3 length: 13 amino acids. The V end was cut by 4 bases, the J end by 8 bases, with 14 bases between. Germline assignment: CDR1 LNHNV and CDR2 YYDKDF (reference sequence). The CDR3 sequence: CATSTVTGREAFF. For the CDR3, the DNA is TGTGCCACCAGCACAGTAACCGGGAGGGAAGCTTTCTTT.